Each of the 24 T cell receptor beta chains below was sequenced from the same sample in a study of blood T cell repertoires in COVID-19. Some clones are missing from TCRdb's copy, which holds only in-frame ones; the method was immunoSEQ multiplex PCR. Among around 160,000 clones listed, about four fifths were seen once. The sequencing sample was made of peripheral blood. All receptors derive from a human donor with acute or convalescent COVID-19. The donor label of this sample is uncertain.

This clone has just a few counts. The rearrangement joins TRBV18 to TRBJ2-3; 9 bases are shared with TRBD2. The CDR3 is 15 amino acids. The germline CDR1 and CDR2 sequences are KGHSH and LQKENI. With V trimmed by 6 bases and J by 7 bases, 11 bases remained unmatched. The CDR3 reads CASSPGLAGPNTQYF. In DNA, the CDR3 is TGTGCCAGCTCTCCCGGGCTAGCGGGGCCGAATACGCAGTATTTT.

This chain joins TRBV24-1 and TRBJ1-2; possibly TRBD1 for D (5 bases). V dropped 3 bases and J dropped 3 bases, with 10 bases sitting between them. Germline assignment: CDR1 KGHDR and CDR2 SFDVKD. There are 14 residues in the CDR3. CDR3 coding DNA: TGTGCCACCAGTGATCCGGGACTAGACTATGGCTACACCTTC. This codes for CATSDPGLDYGYTF.

The chain is built from TRBV6-6 and TRBJ1-3; a possible D gene is TRBD1 (6 bases). This CDR3 spans 15 amino acids. V was clipped by 7 bases and J by 2 bases, with 15 bases between them. Per the germline V gene, CDR1 is MNHNY and CDR2 is SVGAGI (reference sequence). The CDR3 spells CASTLGAGPGNTIYF. CDR3 DNA: TGTGCCAGCACCTTGGGGGCTGGGCCTGGAAACACCATATATTTT.

CDR3 sequence: CASSQGPATGVYTEAFF. The CDR3 coding sequence is TGCGCCAGCAGCCAAGGACCCGCGACAGGGGTGTACACTGAAGCTTTCTTT. J is TRBJ1-1 and V is TRBV4-1; TRBD1 aligns across 8 bases. Germline V gives CDR1 MGHRA, CDR2 YSYEKL. The CDR3 runs to 17 residues. The ends lost 1 base at V and 3 bases at J; junction bases unmatched: 10.

In its sample, this clone was seen once. This sequence joins TRBV7-9 and TRBJ1-1; possible D gene TRBD1, 6 bases. Trimming took off 7 bases at V and 0 bases at J, with 9 bases between the two ends. Per the germline V gene, CDR1 is SEHNR and CDR2 is FQNEAQ (reference sequence). The length of the CDR3 is 13 residues. CDR3 protein: CASNGQLNTEAFF. DNA for the CDR3: TGTGCCAGCAACGGACAGTTGAACACTGAAGCTTTCTTT.

The J gene is TRBJ1-1, the V gene TRBV24-1, with D unresolved. Trimming removed 0 bases from V and 5 bases from J, with 12 bases in between. The germline V gene has CDR1 KGHDR and CDR2 SFDVKD. This CDR3 has 15 residues. The CDR3 DNA follows: TGTGCCACCAGTGATTTGCGGGGAAGGAAAACTGAAGCTTTCTTT. It encodes CATSDLRGRKTEAFF.

The J gene is TRBJ2-3, the V gene TRBV18, with D possibly being TRBD1 (5 bases). There are 13 residues in the CDR3. V lost 4 bases to trimming and J lost 6 bases, with 11 bases between them. Germline CDR1 reads KGHSH; CDR2 reads LQKENI. The CDR3 is CASSRSKGDTQYF. The CDR3 DNA reads TGTGCCAGCTCACGATCTAAGGGGGATACGCAGTATTTT.

The chain combines TRBV9 with TRBJ2-3; D ambiguous. The CDR3 loop spans 12 amino acids. Germline V CDR1 and CDR2: SGDLS, YYNGEE. Trimming left V 4 bases short and J 5 bases short, with 8 bases between. CDR3 in DNA: TGTGCCAGCAGCCCCTTCGGAGATACGCAGTATTTT. Its translation is CASSPFGDTQYF.

The chain carries TRBV11-2 and TRBJ2-2; TRBD2 aligns across 8 bases. The junction had 6 bases not matched to a gene; V was cut back by 5 bases and J by 4 bases. The CDR3 covers 15 residues. Germline-derived CDR1 and CDR2 are SGHAT and FQNNGV. The CDR3 sequence is CASSGSGVGTGELFF. The CDR3 bases are TGTGCCAGCAGCGGTAGCGGGGTGGGCACCGGGGAGCTGTTTTTT.

Only a few counts were recorded for this clone. This chain uses TRBV6-5 with TRBJ2-1; 9 positions match TRBD1. The length of the CDR3 is 15 residues. Germline CDR1 is MNHEY and CDR2 is SVGAGI. With V trimmed by 6 bases and J by 6 bases, 9 bases remained unmatched. The CDR3 DNA follows: TGTGCCAGCAGGACCTCGGGACAGGGCGGCAATGAGCAGTTCTTC. Protein product: CASRTSGQGGNEQFF.

The chain couples TRBV18 to TRBJ1-1; D may be TRBD1 (6 bases). The V end was cut by 5 bases, the J end by 4 bases, with 14 bases between. CDR3 length: 14 amino acids. Germline CDR1 is KGHSH and CDR2 is LQKENI. CDR3 DNA sequence: TGTGCCAGCTCAGGGGACATAGACGGCACTGAAGCTTTCTTT. It yields the protein CASSGDIDGTEAFF.

V and J are TRBV6-5 and TRBJ1-1; a weak D match, TRBD1 (5 bases). Per the germline V gene, CDR1 is MNHEY and CDR2 is SVGAGI. The CDR3 is 13 residues long. With 4 bases removed from V and 2 bases from J, the gap between germline ends came to 8 bases. The CDR3 region has the DNA TGTGCCAGCAGTTGGGACTTTAACACTGAAGCTTTCTTT. It codes for CASSWDFNTEAFF.

The rearrangement links TRBV5-4 to TRBJ2-7, with TRBD1 as a possible D gene (6 bases). The CDR3 has 15 amino acids. V lost 1 base, J lost 0 bases, and 11 bases lay in between. The germline V gene encodes CDR1 SGHNT and CDR2 YYREEE (reference sequence). The CDR3 region is CASSLKGESSYEQYV. The CDR3 nucleotides read TGTGCCAGCAGCTTGAAGGGGGAGAGCTCCTACGAGCAGTACGTC.

This chain joins TRBV6-5 and TRBJ1-6; D may be TRBD1 (6 bases). The germline CDR1 and CDR2 sequences are MNHEY and SVGAGI. The V and J ends lost 5 bases and 7 bases respectively, with 15 bases between them. The CDR3 length is 15 residues. CDR3 sequence reads: CASSRSQGVNSPLHF. The CDR3 DNA sequence: TGTGCCAGCAGTCGCTCACAGGGAGTAAATTCACCCCTCCACTTT.

V gene TRBV11-2 combines with J gene TRBJ1-1; D remains unclear. Looked up from germline, CDR1 is SGHAT and CDR2 is FQNNGV. The V end was cut by 3 bases, the J end by 4 bases, with 12 bases between. This CDR3 comprises 14 residues. The CDR3 DNA reads TGTGCCAGCAGCTTCGGGGAGTTTGGCACTGAAGCTTTCTTT. Translation gives CASSFGEFGTEAFF.

This chain joins TRBV29-1 and TRBJ1-1; TRBD1 might be the D (5 bases). The V end was cut by 5 bases, the J end by 3 bases, with 13 bases between. The CDR3 length is 13 residues. Germline V lookup: CDR1 SQVTM, CDR2 ANQGSEA. This CDR3 reads CSVLGGEHTEAFF. The CDR3 region has the DNA TGCAGCGTTCTAGGAGGGGAGCACACTGAAGCTTTCTTT.

The rearrangement joins TRBV3-1 (or the pseudogene TRBV3-2) to TRBJ2-1; maybe TRBD2 (5 bases). This CDR3 contains 15 residues. V dropped 1 base and J dropped 0 bases, with 7 bases sitting between them. The germline gives CDR1 LGHDT, CDR2 YNNKEL (reference sequence). As DNA, the CDR3 is TGTGCCAGCAGCCAAGGGCGGGTCTCCTACAATGAGCAGTTCTTC. This encodes CASSQGRVSYNEQFF.

V and J are TRBV24-1 and TRBJ2-2, with 7 bases aligning to TRBD2. Trimming took 7 bases from V and 7 from J; bases not matched to a gene: 5. The CDR3 spans 13 residues. Germline V gives CDR1 KGHDR, CDR2 SFDVKD. The CDR3 is CATSSGEDGELFF. The CDR3 DNA reads TGTGCCACCAGCAGCGGGGAAGACGGGGAGCTGTTTTTT.

V usage is TRBV5-4 and J usage is TRBJ2-7, with a tentative D call TRBD2 (5 bases). The V gene lost 7 bases and the J gene lost 0 bases, with 17 bases spanning the gap. Germline V lookup: CDR1 SGHNT, CDR2 YYREEE (reference sequence). This CDR3 has 15 amino acids. CDR3 amino acids: CASSPSPGSSYEQYV. The CDR3 bases are TGTGCCAGCTCTCCAAGCCCGGGGAGCTCCTACGAGCAGTACGTC.

This chain uses TRBV11-3 with TRBJ2-1; 7 nucleotides agree with TRBD2. Trimming at V came to 0 bases and at J to 4 bases, leaving 9 bases not matched to a gene. The CDR3 is 17 amino acids. The germline V gene encodes CDR1 SGHNT and CDR2 YENEEA. The CDR3 loop reads CASSLDSAGRGYNEQFF. The CDR3 DNA reads as TGTGCCAGCAGCTTAGATTCGGCGGGGCGGGGGTACAATGAGCAGTTCTTC.

This clone has a single count. The rearrangement uses TRBV5-6 and TRBJ1-2; D gene uncertain. The germline V gene has CDR1 SGHDT and CDR2 YYEEEE. Trimming took 4 bases from V and 4 from J, leaving 14 bases between them. CDR3 length: 14 residues. CDR3 nucleotides: TGTGCCAGCAGCCCCCGGAGAGACCTCTATGGCTACACCTTC. The encoded protein is CASSPRRDLYGYTF.

This sequence joins TRBV5-1 and TRBJ1-2, with 10 positions matching TRBD1. This CDR3 has 14 amino acids. Trimming removed 0 bases from V and 8 bases from J; junction bases left unmatched: 4. CDR1 SGHRS and CDR2 YFSETQ come from the germline V gene. The CDR3 reads CASSLADRGLGYTF. CDR3 in DNA: TGCGCCAGCAGCTTGGCCGACAGGGGGCTAGGCTACACCTTC. The variable domain in full, completed from reference TRBV5-1 and TRBJ1-2, reads KAGVTQTPRYLIKTRGQQVTLSCSPISGHRSVSWYQQTPGQGLQFLFEYFSETQRNKGNFPGRFSGRQFSNSRSEMNVSTLELGDSALYLCASSLADRGLGYTFGSGTRLTVV.

This chain joins TRBV4-2 and TRBJ1-3; no clear D. V was shortened by 0 bases and J by 8 bases, with 11 bases between the two germline ends. The CDR3 runs to 14 residues. The germline CDR1 and CDR2 sequences are LGHNA and YNFKEQ. The CDR3 DNA follows: TGTGCCAGCAGCCAAGATCCCGGTGAGGACACCATATATTTT. Translation gives CASSQDPGEDTIYF.

The chain carries TRBV27 and TRBJ1-6, with 10 nucleotides matching TRBD1. In germline, CDR1 is MNHEY, CDR2 SMNVEV (reference sequence). V lost 2 bases to trimming and J lost 7 bases; unmatched junction nucleotides: 5. The CDR3 length is 16 residues. CDR3 loop: CASSLGTGAGNSPLHF. The CDR3, as DNA: TGTGCCAGCAGTTTAGGGACAGGGGCGGGGAATTCACCCCTCCACTTT.